This is a list of T cell receptor beta chains from one sample in a study of beta chain features in type 1 diabetes. Assay used: immunoSEQ multiplex PCR; TCRdb lists only in-frame clones, some missing. This repertoire shows 400,000 to 550,000 clones, 10% to 12% found once; its top ten account for around 0.05%. The source material was naive CD4+ T cells from blood. These receptors all stem from a woman aged 18-30 years in good health. The CDR3 runs from the conserved cysteine through the conserved F or W. D genes are given only for firm matches. Size values are once, few and many counts, or a class for expanded clones, and some rows have none.

j_call v_call clone_size d_call cdr3_nt cdr3_aa
TRBJ2-2 TRBV18 few - TGTGCCAGCTCACCTCCGCTCTCCGGGGAGCTGTTTTTT CASSPPLSGELFF
TRBJ2-3 TRBV23-1 - - TGCGCCAGCAGTCATACCGACTGCTCGAATACGCAGTATTTT CASSHTDCSNTQYF
TRBJ2-5 TRBV5-6 - - TGTGCCAGCAGCTTGAGGGGCCAAGAGACCCAGTACTTC CASSLRGQETQYF
TRBJ2-5 TRBV5-4 - - TGTGCCAGCAGCTTGGCCACCCAAGAGACCCAGTACTTC CASSLATQETQYF
TRBJ2-1 TRBV7-2 few TRBD2 TGTGCCAGCAGCCCAATCGGCGGGAGCTCCTACAATGAGCAGTTCTTC CASSPIGGSSYNEQFF
TRBJ1-1 TRBV2 - - TGTGCCAGCAGTGAAACCACTGAAGCTTTCTTT CASSETTEAFF
TRBJ1-6 TRBV14 - - TGTGCCAGCAGCCCAACGGCAAACCGTAATTCACCCCTCCACTTT CASSPTANRNSPLHF
TRBJ1-1 TRBV29-1 - - TGCAGCGTTGAAGTTCGGGGGGTGAACACTGAAGCTTTCTTT CSVEVRGVNTEAFF
TRBJ2-1 TRBV7-2 - - TGTGCCAGCAGCCACCGGGACCGAAAATACAATGAGCAGTTCTTC CASSHRDRKYNEQFF
TRBJ2-4 TRBV29-1 few - TGCAGCGTTGGCACTAGCGAGGGGGGCATTCAGTACTTC CSVGTSEGGIQYF
TRBJ2-5 TRBV9 - TRBD1 TGTGCCAGCAGCCGGGACAGCCAAGAGACCCAGTACTTC CASSRDSQETQYF
TRBJ1-4 TRBV16 many - TGTGCCAGCACGGCAGATCAGAATGAAAAACTGTTTTTT CASTADQNEKLFF
TRBJ2-5 TRBV11-2 - - TGTGCCAGCGACAGGTCTGGAGGGACCCAGTACTTC CASDRSGGTQYF
TRBJ1-5 TRBV7-9 few - TGTGCCAGCAGCGCACGAGGGGATCAGCCCCAGCATTTT CASSARGDQPQHF
TRBJ2-7 TRBV7-2 few - TGTGCCAGCAGCTTATCAACCTACGAGCAGTACTTC CASSLSTYEQYF
TRBJ1-1 TRBV7-9 - - TGTGCCAGCAGGCCGATGGCCATTGGTGACACTGAAGCTTTCTTT CASRPMAIGDTEAFF
TRBJ2-1 TRBV5-6 few - TGTGCCAGCAGCCTACCATGGAGCTCCTACAATGAGCAGTTCTTC CASSLPWSSYNEQFF
TRBJ2-7 TRBV10-3 few - TGTGCCATCAGTGGGACTACATACTACGAGCAGTACTTC CAISGTTYYEQYF
TRBJ2-7 TRBV9 few - TGTGCCAGCAGCGTATCAACACCCTCCTACGAGCAGTACTTC CASSVSTPSYEQYF
TRBJ2-5 TRBV7-9 - - TGTGCCAGCAGCTTAGGGGTGGTTATTCAAGAGACCCAGTACTTC CASSLGVVIQETQYF
TRBJ2-3 TRBV9 few TRBD2 TGTGCCAGCAGCGCCTTCACCGGGACTAGCGGAACAGATACGCAGTATTTT CASSAFTGTSGTDTQYF
TRBJ2-5 TRBV30 - - TGTGCCTGGAGTGTAAATCGCCCGGTTGCAGAGACCCAGTACTTC CAWSVNRPVAETQYF
TRBJ2-1 TRBV12-5 few - TGTGCTAGTGGCCATGGACAGTTCGGATCCAATGAGCAGTTCTTC CASGHGQFGSNEQFF
TRBJ1-2 TRBV30 - - TGTGCCTGGAGTACAAGCCGGAGAGGGGCTGGCTACACCTTC CAWSTSRRGAGYTF
TRBJ2-3 TRBV5-1 - TRBD2 TGCGCCAGCAGCTTGGAGGCTGCTAGCGGAGGGAGGATGGATACGCAGTATTTT CASSLEAASGGRMDTQYF
TRBJ2-5 TRBV10-3 few - TGTGCCATCAGTGAGTCGGACGTGCAGACCCAGTACTTC CAISESDVQTQYF
TRBJ2-2 TRBV6-5 - - TGTGCCAGCTACCCAGGGGCGAACACCGGGGAGCTGTTTTTT CASYPGANTGELFF
TRBJ1-6 TRBV29-1 few - TGCAGCGTGGTTAGGGGGGCTAATTCACCCCTCCACTTT CSVVRGANSPLHF
TRBJ2-1 TRBV18 - TRBD2 TGTGCCAGCTCACCAACCCTAGCGGGAGGAAGCTACAATGAGCAGTTCTTC CASSPTLAGGSYNEQFF
TRBJ1-1 TRBV7-9 few - TGTGCCAGCAGCTTATATGTGAACACTGAAGCTTTCTTT CASSLYVNTEAFF
TRBJ1-1 TRBV7-9 few - TGTGCCAGCAGCCTAAACTCAGGGAACACTGAAGCTTTCTTT CASSLNSGNTEAFF
TRBJ2-1 TRBV4-2 - - TGTGCCAGCAGCCCCCCCAGCGGCGTGGAGCAGTTCTTC CASSPPSGVEQFF
TRBJ1-3 TRBV29-1 few - TGCAGCGTTGACGAGGCAGCTGGAAACACCATATATTTT CSVDEAAGNTIYF
TRBJ2-1 TRBV2 few TRBD1 TGTGCCAGCAGTGGACAGGGAGCCGGCAATGAGCAGTTCTTC CASSGQGAGNEQFF
TRBJ2-5 TRBV2 - TRBD2 TGTGCCAGCACTAGCGGGAGCGGGAAGACCCAGTACTTC CASTSGSGKTQYF
TRBJ2-7 TRBV18 - TRBD2 TGTGCCAGCTCACCACCAAGCGGGAAGACAGCAGGTCGGGAGCAGTACTTC CASSPPSGKTAGREQYF
TRBJ2-5 TRBV2 - - TGTGCCAGCAGTGGGCAGCCCCCCAGGGAGACCCAGTACTTC CASSGQPPRETQYF
TRBJ2-1 TRBV5-1 few - TGCGCCAGCAGCTTAGGGAGTATGAATTACAATGAGCAGTTCTTC CASSLGSMNYNEQFF
TRBJ2-3 TRBV7-2 - TRBD2 TGTGCCAGCAGCTTAGGACCCGGGACTAGCGGGGGGATGCAGTATTTT CASSLGPGTSGGMQYF
TRBJ1-4 TRBV30 - TRBD1 TGTGCCTGGAGTGTTCGGATTGTATTGGGACAGCAGAATGAAAAACTGTTTTTT CAWSVRIVLGQQNEKLFF
TRBJ2-1 TRBV10-3 few TRBD2 TGTGCCATCAGCGGGACTAGCGGGAGTATCAATGAGCAGTTCTTC CAISGTSGSINEQFF
TRBJ2-1 TRBV18 few - TGTGCCAGCTCAGGAACGACCAATGAGCAGTTCTTC CASSGTTNEQFF
TRBJ1-5 TRBV6-5 - TRBD1 TGTGCCAGCAGACCCCGGACAGGCCCGAGGCCCCAGCATTTT CASRPRTGPRPQHF
TRBJ1-1 TRBV29-1 - TRBD1 TGCAGCGCAGACAGGGGAAGCACTGAAGCTTTCTTT CSADRGSTEAFF
TRBJ1-2 TRBV29-1 many - TGCAGCGTCCGAGGGATCTATGGCTACACCTTC CSVRGIYGYTF
TRBJ1-1 TRBV18 - - TGTGCCAGCTCGCTTGGGCTGAACACTGAAGCTTTCTTT CASSLGLNTEAFF
TRBJ2-5 TRBV7-2 - - TGTGCCAGCAGCTGGAGGTCCCGCTCGGGGGAGACCCAGTACTTC CASSWRSRSGETQYF
TRBJ2-1 TRBV6-7 - TRBD2 TGTGCCAGCAGTCCCCTACCGGGACTAGCGGGAGTTAGCGATGAGCAGTTCTTC CASSPLPGLAGVSDEQFF
TRBJ2-1 TRBV7-6 few TRBD1 TGTGCCAGCAGCCCCTCATCCTTAGGGGGCAGGCCACCTAACAATGAGCAGTTCTTC CASSPSSLGGRPPNNEQFF
TRBJ1-1 TRBV7-2 - - TGTGCCAGCAGCTCGGGAAGAGTCAGGGGCACTGAAGCTTTCTTT CASSSGRVRGTEAFF
TRBJ2-1 TRBV5-1 few - TGCGCCAGCAGCTTTGACGGGGTTTATGAGCAGTTCTTC CASSFDGVYEQFF
TRBJ2-7 TRBV6-6 - TRBD1 TGTGCCAGCAGTTACGCCGGGACAGGGGACTACGAGCAGTACTTC CASSYAGTGDYEQYF
TRBJ2-1 TRBV7-3 - - TGTGCCAGCAGCTGGCTTGGGTGGACGGAGTCCGCCTACAATGAGCAGTTCTTC CASSWLGWTESAYNEQFF
TRBJ2-7 TRBV7-9 - TRBD1 TGTGCCAGCACTACGGGACAGCAGTCCTACGAGCAGTACTTC CASTTGQQSYEQYF
TRBJ2-7 TRBV30 many - TGTGCCTGGAGTGCGCGACCGCATCGGACTCTCAGCTCCTACGAGCAGTACTTC CAWSARPHRTLSSYEQYF
TRBJ2-1 TRBV29-1 few - TGCAGCGTTGATGGGGTGGACGAGCAGTTCTTC CSVDGVDEQFF
TRBJ1-2 TRBV19 - TRBD1 TGTGCCAGTAGAACTACAGGGGAAGCTAACTATGGCTACACCTTC CASRTTGEANYGYTF
TRBJ1-4 TRBV25-1 - TRBD1 TGTGCCAGCAGTGAGGGGACAGTAAATGAAAAACTGTTTTTT CASSEGTVNEKLFF
TRBJ2-5 TRBV7-2 - TRBD2 TGTGCCAGCAGCGCTAGTAGCGGGGGAGGCGAGACCCAGTACTTC CASSASSGGGETQYF
TRBJ2-5 TRBV7-2 - TRBD2 TGTGCCAGCAGCAAAATACTAGCGGAAGAGACCCAGTACTTC CASSKILAEETQYF